Sequencing of this T cell receptor beta chain was carried out in a study of T cell responses to AZD1222 COVID-19 vaccine. The wider study: Pooled in the analysis were second doses at about 4 or about 12 weeks.

Study-wide results and limits: An increase in Spike-specific TCR breadth and depth was observed after two AZD1222 doses.

The germline V gene has CDR1 SEHNR and CDR2 FQNEAQ (reference sequence). Trimming cost V 0 bases and J 5 bases, with 13 bases left between them. The CDR3 loop spans 15 amino acids. Of note for this clone: No antigen is known for it.

Profiling relied on immunoSEQ multiplex PCR, and the TCRdb table lists in-frame clones only, not all of them. The top ten hold around 1.9% of the sample, which has 110,000 to 150,000 clones, about 91% seen once. This TCR was recovered from an adult in good health. This chain connects TRBV7-9 to TRBJ1-1; D gene ambiguous. This material consisted of peripheral blood, taken on day 0 of AZD1222 vaccination. This CDR3 is CASSLAHERWTEAFF. The CDR3 DNA sequence: TGTGCCAGCAGCTTAGCGCACGAGAGGTGGACTGAAGCTTTCTTT. Full variable domain (rest looked up from reference TRBV7-9 and TRBJ1-1): DTGVSQNPRHKITKRGQNVTFRCDPISEHNRLYWYRQTLGQGPEFLTYFQNEAQLEKSRLLSDRFSAERPKGSFSTLEIQRTEQGDSAMYLCASSLAHERWTEAFFGQGTRLTVV.